This paragraph covers one T cell receptor beta chain sequence. What it recognizes is unknown. CDR1 and CDR2 from the germline V gene are SNHLY and FYNNEI. There are 14 residues in the CDR3. V shed 3 bases and J 8 bases; nucleotides not matched to a gene: 6. Produced via immunoSEQ multiplex PCR; TCRdb's table is partial and in-frame only. Of some 160,000 clones listed, less than 95% are singletons. These data belong to a study of T cell responses to AZD1222 COVID-19 vaccine. As for the study in general: Second doses that came at about 4 or about 12 weeks were put together. Whole-study findings and limits: Across the whole spike, CD4 TCRs peaked at regions 160-218 and 743-854.

Sequencing was performed on peripheral blood, taken on day 0 of AZD1222 vaccination. The source is an adult in good health. V is TRBV2 and J is TRBJ1-4, with 7 bases that match TRBD1. CDR3 in amino acids: CASSDQRDSEKLFF. In nucleotides, the CDR3 is TGTGCCAGCAGTGACCAGAGGGACAGCGAAAAACTGTTTTTT.